This T cell receptor beta chain originates from a study of high-grade serous ovarian cancer treatment subgroups. Whole-study context: Each sample yielded on average approximately 7,700 unique TCR beta rearrangements from 12,000 to 15,000 reads. The study, taken as a whole, reports: TCR relatedness rose with neoantigen level and trended with mutation load. Tumors within one patient showed repertoire similarity of roughly 0.1 to 0.79.

The table came from immunoSEQ multiplex PCR; TCRdb's copy has only in-frame clones and leaves some out. The profile shows fewer than 20,000 clones, approximately 81% of them singletons. Tumor tissue was taken before any definitive surgery or chemotherapy was given. This clone was picked up a small number of times. Its specificity is not known. The CDR3 contains 14 residues. Unmatched junction bases numbered 2, after V lost 3 bases and J lost 2 bases. Germline lookup yields CDR1 KGHSH and CDR2 LQKENI. Sequenced material: tumor tissue. This receptor was identified in a human donor with high-grade serous ovarian cancer. The gene calls are TRBV18 and TRBJ1-2; the match to TRBD1 covers 8 bases. As DNA, the CDR3 is TGTGCCAGCTCACCGGACAGGGACAACTATGGCTACACCTTC. It translates to CASSPDRDNYGYTF.